This T cell receptor beta chain derives from a study of blood T cell repertoires in COVID-19. Per the germline V gene, CDR1 is DFQATT and CDR2 is SNEGSKA (reference sequence). The length of the CDR3 is 11 residues. The trim removed 5 bases at V and 7 bases at J, leaving 4 bases unmatched. Concerning this clone: This same CDR3 is encoded by further DNA sequences in the sample.

Per the study methods: Amplification with reference gene primers provided the estimates of nucleated cell counts. Sequencing was performed with immunoSEQ multiplex PCR; in TCRdb, only in-frame clones are kept and a portion is missing. V and J calls and clone size are given by that table; D and trimming were obtained from the DNA. In the table there are under 250,000 clones, 65% to 85% of which are singletons. J is TRBJ1-1 and V is TRBV20-1; 7 bases agree with TRBD1. The specimen was peripheral blood. This receptor was taken from a woman in her sixties with acute or convalescent COVID-19. In DNA, the CDR3 is TGCAGTGCTCTACAGGGGCTTGAAGCTTTCTTT. This translates into CSALQGLEAFF.